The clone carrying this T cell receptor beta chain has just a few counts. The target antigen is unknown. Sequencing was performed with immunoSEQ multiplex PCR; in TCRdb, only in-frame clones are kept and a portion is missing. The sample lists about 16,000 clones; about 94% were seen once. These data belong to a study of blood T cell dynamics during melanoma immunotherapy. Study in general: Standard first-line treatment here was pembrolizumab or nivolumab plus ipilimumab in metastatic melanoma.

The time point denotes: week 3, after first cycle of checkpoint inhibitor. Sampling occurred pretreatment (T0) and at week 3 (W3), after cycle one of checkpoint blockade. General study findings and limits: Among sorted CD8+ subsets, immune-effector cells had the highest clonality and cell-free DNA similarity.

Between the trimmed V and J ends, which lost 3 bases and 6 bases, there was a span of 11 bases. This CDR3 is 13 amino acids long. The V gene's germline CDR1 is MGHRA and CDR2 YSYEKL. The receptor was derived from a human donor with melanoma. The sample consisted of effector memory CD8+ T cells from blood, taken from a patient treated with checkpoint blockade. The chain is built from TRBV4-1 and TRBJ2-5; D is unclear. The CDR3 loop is CASSQSLDKTQYF. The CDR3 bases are TGCGCCAGCAGCCAGTCCCTGGATAAGACCCAGTACTTC.